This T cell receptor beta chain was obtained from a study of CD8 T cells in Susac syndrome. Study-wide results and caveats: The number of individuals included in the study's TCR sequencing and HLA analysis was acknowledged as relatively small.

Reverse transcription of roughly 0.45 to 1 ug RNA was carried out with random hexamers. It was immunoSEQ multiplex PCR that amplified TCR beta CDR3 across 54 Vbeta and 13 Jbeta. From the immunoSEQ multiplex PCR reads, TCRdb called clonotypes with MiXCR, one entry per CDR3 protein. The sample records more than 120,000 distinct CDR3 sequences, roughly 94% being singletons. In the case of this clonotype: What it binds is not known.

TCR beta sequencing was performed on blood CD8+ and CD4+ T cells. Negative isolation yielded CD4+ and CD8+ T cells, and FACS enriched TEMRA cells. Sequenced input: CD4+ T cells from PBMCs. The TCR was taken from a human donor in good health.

DNA for the CDR3: TGTGCCTTTGAAACCGGGACAGGGTTTGAAAAACTGTTTTTT. Translation: CAFETGTGFEKLFF. The chain has TRBV30 and TRBJ1-4; 9 nucleotides align to TRBD1. CDR1 is GTSNPN and CDR2 is SVGIG in the germline V gene (reference sequence). The V segment lost 7 bases and the J segment 7 bases; nucleotides outside the gene matches: 10. This CDR3 spans 14 amino acids. Together with reference TRBV30 and TRBJ1-4, the CDR3 gives the full variable domain: SQTIHQWPATLVQPVGSPLSLECTVEGTSNPNLYWYRQAAGRGLQLLFYSVGIGQISSEVPQNLSASRPQDRQFILSSKKLLLSDSGFYLCAFETGTGFEKLFFGSGTQLSVL.